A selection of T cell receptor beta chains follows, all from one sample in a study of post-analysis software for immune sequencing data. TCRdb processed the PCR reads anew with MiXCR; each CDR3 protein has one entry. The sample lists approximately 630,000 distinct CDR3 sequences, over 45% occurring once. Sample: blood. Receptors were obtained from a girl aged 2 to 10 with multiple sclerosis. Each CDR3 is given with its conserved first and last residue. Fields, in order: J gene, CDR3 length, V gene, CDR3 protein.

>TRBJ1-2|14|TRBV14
CASSPPGVYYGYTF
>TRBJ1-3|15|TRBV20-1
CSAKGVAGSGNTIYF
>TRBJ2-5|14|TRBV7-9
CASSPRTPQETQYF
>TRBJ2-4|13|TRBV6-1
CASAEGWANIQYF
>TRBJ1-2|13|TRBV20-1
CSARAPGDYGYTF
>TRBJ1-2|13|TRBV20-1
CSAIPGADLGYTF
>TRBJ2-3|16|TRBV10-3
CAISESTRDATDTQYF
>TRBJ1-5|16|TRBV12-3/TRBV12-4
CASSLGTGGNDQPQHF
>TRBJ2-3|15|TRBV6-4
CASSDGTGAADTQYF
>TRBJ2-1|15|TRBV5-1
CASSLDGDFYNEQFF
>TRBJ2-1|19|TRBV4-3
CASSQDLMASGGAGNEQFF
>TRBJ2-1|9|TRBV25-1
CASSNQEFF
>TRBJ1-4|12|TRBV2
CASSAEFLKLFF
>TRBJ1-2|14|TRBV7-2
CASSLGLGQDGYTF
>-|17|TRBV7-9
CASSLESAGGPGETQYF
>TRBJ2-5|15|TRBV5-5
CASSLGPRSQETQYF
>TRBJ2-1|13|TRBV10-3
CAISGGGTDEQFF
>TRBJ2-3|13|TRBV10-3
CAVDGPNSGTQYF
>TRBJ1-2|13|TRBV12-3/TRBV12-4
CASSWGQGDGYTF
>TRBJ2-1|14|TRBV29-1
CSGTLAGGMNEQFF
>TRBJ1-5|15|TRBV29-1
CSAATSHLLDQPQHF
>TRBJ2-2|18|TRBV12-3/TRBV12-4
CASSSTWLGASGTGELFF
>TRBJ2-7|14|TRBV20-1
CSARVAGVMYEQYF
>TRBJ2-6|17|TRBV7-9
CASVVGDRGTGANVLTF
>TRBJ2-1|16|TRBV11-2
CASSLDGPGTGNEQFF
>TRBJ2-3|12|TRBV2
CASSEWRDTQYF
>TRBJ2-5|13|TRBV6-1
CASKPGGVWEQYF
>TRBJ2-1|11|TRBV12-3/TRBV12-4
CASSEVDEQFF
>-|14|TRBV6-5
CASSLAGIMYEQYF
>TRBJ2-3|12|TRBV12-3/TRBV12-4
CASTPSTDVQYF
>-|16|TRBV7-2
CASSSMGLAGVFEQYF
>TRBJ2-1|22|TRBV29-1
CSVPPPQESGQNYLFSYNEQFF
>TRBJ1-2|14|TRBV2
CASSKRTENYGYTF
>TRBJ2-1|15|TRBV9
CASSVGAGGYNEQFF
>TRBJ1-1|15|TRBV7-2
CASSLDPGPNTEAFF
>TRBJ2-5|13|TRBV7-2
CATRAGGGETQYF
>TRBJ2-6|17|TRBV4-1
CASSQEYMGAGANVLTF
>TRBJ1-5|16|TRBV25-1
CASSESFLESGEPQHF
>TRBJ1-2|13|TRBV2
CASSGEGYGGYTF
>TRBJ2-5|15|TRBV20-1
CSARALGLGLGTQYF
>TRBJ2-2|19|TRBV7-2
CASSVPAGQGAIRSGELFF
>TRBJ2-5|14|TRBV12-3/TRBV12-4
CASSLYGAKETQYF
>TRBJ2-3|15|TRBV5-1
CASSHGPGNTDTQYF
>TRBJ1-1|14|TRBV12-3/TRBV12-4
CASSPRQGATEAFF